A single sample is the source of the 12 T cell receptor beta chains below, sequenced in a study of blood T cell repertoires in COVID-19. The method was immunoSEQ multiplex PCR; TCRdb's version includes in-frame clones alone and lacks a portion of them. The sample yields nearly 60,000 clones, roughly 84% seen once. The source material was peripheral blood. These receptors were taken from a man in his forties or fifties with active COVID-19.

The chain has TRBV9 and TRBJ2-5, with TRBD2 identical over 16 bases. V lost 4 bases, J lost 2 bases, and 8 bases stayed unmatched. Germline V gene sequence: CDR1 SGDLS, CDR2 YYNGEE. The CDR3 spans 18 residues. Here the CDR3 reads CASSSGLAGGKGQETQYF. CDR3 bases: TGTGCCAGCAGCTCGGGACTAGCGGGAGGGAAGGGTCAAGAGACCCAGTACTTC.

The chain joins TRBV30 to TRBJ2-2; D is unresolved. The V and J ends lost 3 bases and 2 bases respectively, with 10 bases between them. The CDR3 sequence is 14 residues long. Germline CDR1 GTSNPN, CDR2 SVGIG (reference sequence). In DNA form, the CDR3 reads TGTGCCTGGAGGAGGAACGGTAACACCGGGGAGCTGTTTTTT. Its protein product is CAWRRNGNTGELFF.

The V gene is TRBV14, the J gene TRBJ2-3; D may be TRBD1 (7 bases). Trimming cost V 3 bases and J 6 bases, with 22 bases left between them. Germline V gives CDR1 SGHDN, CDR2 FVKESK. This CDR3 region has 17 residues. The CDR3 region is CASSQKQQTGEADTQYF. The CDR3 region has the DNA TGTGCCAGCAGCCAGAAACAACAAACAGGGGAGGCGGATACGCAGTATTTT.

CDR3 bases: TGTGCCAGCAGTGCATACAAGACAGGGGATAACAATGAGCAGTTCTTC. Translated: CASSAYKTGDNNEQFF. V and J are TRBV28 and TRBJ2-1; 8 nucleotides line up with TRBD1. The J segment lost 5 bases and the V segment lost 5 bases, leaving 11 bases of the junction unmatched. The CDR3 runs to 16 residues. Germline CDR1 and CDR2: MDHEN and SYDVKM.

The chain combines TRBV5-1 with TRBJ2-1; 8 bases map to TRBD2. Looked up from germline, CDR1 is SGHRS and CDR2 is YFSETQ. The CDR3 length is 16 residues. The ends lost 5 bases at V and 0 bases at J; junction bases unmatched: 7. The CDR3 DNA follows: TGCGCCAGCAGTCGTAGCGGGACCAGCTCCTACAATGAGCAGTTCTTC. Residues: CASSRSGTSSYNEQFF.

The chain has TRBV6-5 and TRBJ1-1; D possibly corresponds to TRBD1 (5 bases). The V gene lost 6 bases and the J gene lost 0 bases, with 8 bases spanning the gap. CDR3 length: 13 residues. Germline-derived CDR1 and CDR2 are MNHEY and SVGAGI. This CDR3 is CASRRGMNTEAFF. The CDR3 nucleotides are TGTGCCAGCAGGCGGGGGATGAACACTGAAGCTTTCTTT.

The chain joins TRBV2 to TRBJ2-1, with TRBD2 matching over 15 bases. J lost 7 bases, V lost 6 bases, and 7 bases had no gene match. The CDR3 runs to 16 residues. Germline V CDR1 and CDR2: SNHLY, FYNNEI. CDR3 sequence: CASRDPGTSGRNEQFF. CDR3 coding DNA: TGTGCCAGCAGGGACCCCGGGACTAGCGGGAGGAATGAGCAGTTCTTC.

The genes are TRBV5-4 and TRBJ2-5; D is possibly TRBD2 (6 bases). This CDR3 is 15 amino acids long. The germline V and J ends were trimmed by 5 bases and 5 bases, with 19 bases remaining between them. Germline lookup yields CDR1 SGHNT and CDR2 YYREEE (reference sequence). The chain's CDR3 is CASSFPGGSGETQYF. The CDR3 DNA reads TGTGCCAGCAGTTTCCCCGGTGGGAGCGGGGAGACCCAGTACTTC.

This rearrangement joins TRBV6-1 to TRBJ2-7; D might be TRBD1 (5 bases). V was trimmed by 3 bases and J by 0 bases, leaving 9 bases between them. The CDR3 has 14 amino acids. Germline-derived CDR1 and CDR2 are MNHNS and SASEGT. DNA for the CDR3: TGTGCCAGCAGTGACACAGACAGCTCCTACGAGCAGTACTTC. Its protein is CASSDTDSSYEQYF.

The chain carries TRBV7-9 and TRBJ2-3; D is possibly TRBD2 (6 bases). Germline V CDR1 and CDR2: SEHNR, FQNEAQ (reference sequence). This CDR3 comprises 16 residues. Trimming pared 5 bases from V and 0 bases from J, leaving 15 bases between. CDR3 in amino acids: CASSPRVAASTDTQYF. The DNA of the CDR3 is TGTGCCAGCAGCCCCCGGGTAGCGGCTAGCACAGATACGCAGTATTTT.

The CDR3 is CASSDRNRHNEQFF. For the CDR3, the DNA is TGTGCCAGCAGTGATAGAAACAGGCACAATGAGCAGTTCTTC. V and J are TRBV4-2 and TRBJ2-1; D possibly corresponds to TRBD1 (5 bases). The CDR3 extends over 14 amino acids. Germline lookup yields CDR1 LGHNA and CDR2 YNFKEQ. Trimming took 6 bases from V and 5 from J, leaving 14 bases between them.

The chain employs TRBV9 and TRBJ1-6; D gene ambiguous. V shed 3 bases and J shed 5 bases, with 9 bases lying between them. From germline, CDR1 is SGDLS and CDR2 YYNGEE. The CDR3 length is 14 residues. The CDR3 DNA is TGTGCCAGCAGCGCAGTAACAGATAATTCACCCCTCCACTTT. Encoded protein: CASSAVTDNSPLHF.